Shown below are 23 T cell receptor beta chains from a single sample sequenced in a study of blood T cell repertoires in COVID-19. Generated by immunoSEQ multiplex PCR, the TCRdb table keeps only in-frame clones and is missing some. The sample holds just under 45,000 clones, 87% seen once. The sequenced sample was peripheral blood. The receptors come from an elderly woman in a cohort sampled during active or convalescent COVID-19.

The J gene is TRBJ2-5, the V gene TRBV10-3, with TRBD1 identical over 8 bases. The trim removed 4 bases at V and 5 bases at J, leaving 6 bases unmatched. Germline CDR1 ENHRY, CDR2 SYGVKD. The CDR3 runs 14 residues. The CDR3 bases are TGTGCCATCAGTGCACAGACAGGGGTTGAGACCCAGTACTTC. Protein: CAISAQTGVETQYF.

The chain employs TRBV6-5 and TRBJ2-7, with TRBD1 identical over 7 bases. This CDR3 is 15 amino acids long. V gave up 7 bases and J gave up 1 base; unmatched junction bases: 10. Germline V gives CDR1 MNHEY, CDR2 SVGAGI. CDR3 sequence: CASTQTGESSYEQYF. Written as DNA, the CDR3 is TGTGCCAGCACCCAAACAGGGGAAAGTTCCTACGAGCAGTACTTC.

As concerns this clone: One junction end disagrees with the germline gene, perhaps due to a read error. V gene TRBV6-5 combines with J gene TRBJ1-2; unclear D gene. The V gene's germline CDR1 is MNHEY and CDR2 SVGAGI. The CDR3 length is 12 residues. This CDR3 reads CASSHSVQGYTF. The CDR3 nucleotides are TGTGCCAGCAGTCACTCGGTCCAGGGCTACACCTTC.

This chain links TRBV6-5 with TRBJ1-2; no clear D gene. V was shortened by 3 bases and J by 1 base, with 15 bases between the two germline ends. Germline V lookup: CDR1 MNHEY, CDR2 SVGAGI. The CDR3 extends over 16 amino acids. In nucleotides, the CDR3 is TGTGCCAGCAGTTATGGTGCAGGCTCAGTTAACTATGGCTACACCTTC. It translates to CASSYGAGSVNYGYTF.

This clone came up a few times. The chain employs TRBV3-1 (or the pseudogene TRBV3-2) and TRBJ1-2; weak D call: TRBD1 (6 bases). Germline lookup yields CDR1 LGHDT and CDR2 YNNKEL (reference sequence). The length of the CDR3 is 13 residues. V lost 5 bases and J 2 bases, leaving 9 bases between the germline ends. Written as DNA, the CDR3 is TGTGCCAGCAGCACTACAGGGAACTATGGCTACACCTTC. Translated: CASSTTGNYGYTF.

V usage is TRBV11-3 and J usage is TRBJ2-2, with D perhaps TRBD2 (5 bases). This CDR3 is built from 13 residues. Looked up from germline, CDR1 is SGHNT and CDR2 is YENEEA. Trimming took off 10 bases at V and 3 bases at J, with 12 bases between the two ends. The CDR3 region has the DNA TGTGCCACATCCCGGGGTTACACCGGGGAGCTGTTTTTT. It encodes CATSRGYTGELFF.

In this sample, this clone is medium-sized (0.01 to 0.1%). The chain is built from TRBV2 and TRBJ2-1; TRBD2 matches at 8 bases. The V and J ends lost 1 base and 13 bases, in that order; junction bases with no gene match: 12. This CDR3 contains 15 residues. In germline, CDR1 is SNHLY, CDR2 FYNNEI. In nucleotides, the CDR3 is TGTGCCAGCAGTGAAGTGGGGGTAGCGGGGAGAGTTCAGTTCTTC. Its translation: CASSEVGVAGRVQFF.

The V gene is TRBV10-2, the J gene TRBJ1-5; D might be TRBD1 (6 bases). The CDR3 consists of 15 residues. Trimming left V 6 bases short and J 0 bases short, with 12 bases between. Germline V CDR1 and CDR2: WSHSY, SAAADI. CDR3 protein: CASRRTEDSNQPQHF. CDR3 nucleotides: TGCGCCAGCAGACGGACAGAAGATAGCAATCAGCCCCAGCATTTT.

The CDR3: CASSSSRGPRDGYTF. CDR3 DNA: TGTGCCAGCAGCTCGTCCAGGGGGCCGAGAGATGGCTACACCTTC. The V call is TRBV7-9, the J call TRBJ1-2, with 8 positions matching TRBD1. CDR3 length equals 15 residues. V shed 4 bases and J 6 bases; nucleotides not matched to a gene: 10. Germline CDR1 SEHNR, CDR2 FQNEAQ (reference sequence).

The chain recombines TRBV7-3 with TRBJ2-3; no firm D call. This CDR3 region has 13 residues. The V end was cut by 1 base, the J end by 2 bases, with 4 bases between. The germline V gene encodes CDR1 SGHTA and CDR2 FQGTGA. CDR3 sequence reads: CASSLSYTDTQYF. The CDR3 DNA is TGTGCCAGCAGCTTAAGCTACACAGATACGCAGTATTTT.

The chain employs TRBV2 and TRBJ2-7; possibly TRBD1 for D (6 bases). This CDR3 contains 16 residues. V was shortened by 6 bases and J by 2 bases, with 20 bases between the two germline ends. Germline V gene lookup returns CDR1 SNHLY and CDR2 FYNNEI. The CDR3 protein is CASRDPTGTKPYEQYF. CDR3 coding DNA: TGTGCCAGCAGGGACCCGACCGGGACAAAACCCTACGAGCAGTACTTC.

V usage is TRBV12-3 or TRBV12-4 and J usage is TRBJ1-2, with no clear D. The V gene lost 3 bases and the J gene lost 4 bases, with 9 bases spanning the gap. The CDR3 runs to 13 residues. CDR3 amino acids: CASSLGPAYGYTF. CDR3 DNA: TGTGCCAGCAGTTTGGGCCCGGCCTATGGCTACACCTTC.

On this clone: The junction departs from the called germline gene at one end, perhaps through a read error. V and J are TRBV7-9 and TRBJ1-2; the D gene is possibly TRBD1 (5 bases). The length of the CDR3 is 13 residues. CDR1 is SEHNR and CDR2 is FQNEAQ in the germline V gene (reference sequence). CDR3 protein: CASSLAGTYVYTF. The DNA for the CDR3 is TGTGCCAGCAGCTTAGCTGGGACTTATGTCTACACCTTC.

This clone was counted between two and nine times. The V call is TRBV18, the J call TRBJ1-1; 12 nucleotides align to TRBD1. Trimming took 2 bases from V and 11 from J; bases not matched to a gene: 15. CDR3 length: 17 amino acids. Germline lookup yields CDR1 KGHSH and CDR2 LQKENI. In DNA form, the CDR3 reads TGTGCCAGCTCACCAAATCTCGGGACAGGGGGCCACAAAGGGGCTTTCTTT. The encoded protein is CASSPNLGTGGHKGAFF.

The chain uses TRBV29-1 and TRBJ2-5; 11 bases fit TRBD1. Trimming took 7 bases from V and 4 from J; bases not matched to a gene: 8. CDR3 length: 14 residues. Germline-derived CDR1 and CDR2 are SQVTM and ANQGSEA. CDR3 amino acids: CSAFGQGAGETQYF. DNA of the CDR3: TGCAGCGCTTTCGGACAGGGGGCGGGAGAGACCCAGTACTTC.

CDR3 protein: CASSPGDTQYF. The CDR3 nucleotides are TGTGCCAGCAGTCCCGGGGATACGCAGTATTTT. The gene calls are TRBV3-1 (or the pseudogene TRBV3-2) and TRBJ2-3; D unresolved. Germline CDR1 is LGHDT and CDR2 is YNNKEL (reference sequence). The CDR3 covers 11 residues. With 6 bases removed from V and 6 bases from J, the gap between germline ends came to 7 bases.

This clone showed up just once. The CDR3 region is CASSLGGEGLLAGNNEQFF. The CDR3 region has the DNA TGTGCCAGCAGCTTGGGGGGTGAGGGCTTACTAGCGGGAAACAATGAGCAGTTCTTC. The rearrangement uses TRBV7-2 and TRBJ2-1; 10 bases align to TRBD2. The CDR3 length is 19 residues. Looked up from germline, CDR1 is SGHTA and CDR2 is FQGNSA. The V and J ends lost 3 bases and 5 bases, in that order; junction bases with no gene match: 16. Based on the CDR3 plus reference TRBV7-2 and TRBJ2-1, the full variable domain is GAGVSQSPSNKVTEKGKDVELRCDPISGHTALYWYRQSLGQGLEFLIYFQGNSAPDKSGLPSDRFSAERTGGSVSTLTIQRTQQEDSAVYLCASSLGGEGLLAGNNEQFFGPGTRLTVL.

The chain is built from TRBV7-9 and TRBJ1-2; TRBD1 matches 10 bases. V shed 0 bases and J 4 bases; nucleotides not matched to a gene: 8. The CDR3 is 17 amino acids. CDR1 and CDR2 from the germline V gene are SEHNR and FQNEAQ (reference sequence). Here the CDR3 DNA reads TGTGCCAGCAGCTTAGCGGGACAGGGGACCCGGGCCTATGGCTACACCTTC. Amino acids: CASSLAGQGTRAYGYTF.

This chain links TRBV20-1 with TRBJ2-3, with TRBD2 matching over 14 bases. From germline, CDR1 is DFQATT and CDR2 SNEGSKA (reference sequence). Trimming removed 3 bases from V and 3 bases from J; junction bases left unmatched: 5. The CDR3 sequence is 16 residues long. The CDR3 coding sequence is TGCAGTGCTAGTGGGACTAGCGGGAGTGATACAGATACGCAGTATTTT. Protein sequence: CSASGTSGSDTDTQYF.

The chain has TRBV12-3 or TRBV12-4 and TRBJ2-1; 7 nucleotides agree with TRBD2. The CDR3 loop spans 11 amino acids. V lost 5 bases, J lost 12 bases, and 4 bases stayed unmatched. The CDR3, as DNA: TGTGCCAGCAGTGGGACTACGGTGCAGTTCTTC. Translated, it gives CASSGTTVQFF.

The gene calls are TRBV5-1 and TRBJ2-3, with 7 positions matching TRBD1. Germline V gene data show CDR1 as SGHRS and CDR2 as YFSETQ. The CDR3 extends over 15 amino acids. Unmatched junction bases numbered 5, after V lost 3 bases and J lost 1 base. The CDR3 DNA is TGCGCCAGCAGCTCGACAGGGTTCGGCACAGATACGCAGTATTTT. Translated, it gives CASSSTGFGTDTQYF.

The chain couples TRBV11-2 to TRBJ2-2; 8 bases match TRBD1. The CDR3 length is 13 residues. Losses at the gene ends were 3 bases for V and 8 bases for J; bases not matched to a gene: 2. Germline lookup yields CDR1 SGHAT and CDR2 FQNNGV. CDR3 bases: TGTGCCAGCAGCTTGGACAGGGAGGGGGAGCTGTTTTTT. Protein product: CASSLDREGELFF.

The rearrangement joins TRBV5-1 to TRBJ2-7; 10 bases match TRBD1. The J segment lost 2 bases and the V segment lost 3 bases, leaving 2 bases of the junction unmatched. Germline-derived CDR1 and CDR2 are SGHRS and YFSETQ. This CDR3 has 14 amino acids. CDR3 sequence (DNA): TGCGCCAGCAGCTCCGGACAGGGGGCCTACGAGCAGTACTTC. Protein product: CASSSGQGAYEQYF.